This T cell receptor beta chain is from a study of blood T cell repertoires in COVID-19 (dated by TCRdb to 2018 to 2020). As for the study more broadly: Collaborator samples came from the United States, Italy and Spain and covered acute and convalescent phases of COVID-19. Deeply sampled blood TCRbeta repertoires from subjects exposed to, actively infected with, or recovered from COVID-19 were included in the dataset. Sample metadata almost always included a de-identified subject ID, COVID-19 status, age in years and sex. The material from the prospective study consisted of cDNA or gDNA derived from T cells, B-cell-depleted T cells, or PBMCs. A freely available public database, intended as a resource for researchers studying the immune response to SARS-CoV-2, is where the repertoires were released. Where available, HLA class I and class II types were obtained from metadata supplied by the sample provider rather than from assay-based typing. The samples were drawn from two sources: the first 160 participants of the ongoing ImmuneRACE study, and over 950 subjects contributed by 6 global collaborators. What the research found in general, with its limitations: Clinical and demographic metadata were provided uncurated, with the amount varying by source and participant.

In its sample, this clone was seen a few times. The specificity of this receptor is unknown. Qualities for individual bases were not recorded, and no much larger clone is one base off. The collaborating institutions used their own protocols to collect whole blood in K2EDTA tubes. For TCRbeta analysis, collaborators shipped samples in one of three forms: frozen whole blood, isolated PBMCs, or DNA extracted from either of those sample types. TCRbeta CDR3 regions were amplified from genomic DNA by means of the immunoSEQ Assay, a bias-controlled multiplex PCR. As for how the authors treated the data: The number of nucleated cells in each sample was estimated from the amplification of reference gene primers within the assay. To quantify the absolute abundance of each unique TCRbeta CDR3 rearrangement, sequence reads were collapsed and filtered. For each sample, productive Simpson clonality was calculated as the square root of Simpson's diversity index across productive rearrangements. TCRdb re-hosts the immuneACCESS table, in-frame sequences only. Its copies lack some clones; in the studies checked, an unresolved V gene accounts for under half of them, and the cause for the rest is not known. V and J calls and clone size are given by that table; D and trimming were obtained from the DNA. Counted in this sample were 60,000 to 90,000 clones; 84% of them appeared once. Jointly, the top ten make up around 20% of the sample.

V is pared back by 2 bases and J by 8 bases, with 15 bases lying between the germline termini. From its cysteine to its phenylalanine, the CDR3 spans 13 amino acids. Only CDR3 DNA remains: 39 bases, in frame from the first base. As encoded in the germline V gene, CDR1 is SQVTM while CDR2 is ANQGSEA. The sample consisted of peripheral blood. The chain employs TRBV29-1 and TRBJ1-2; D gene: possibly TRBD1, on 5 matching bases. The clonotype was recovered from a woman aged 50 to 60 with acute or convalescent COVID-19. The DNA sequence is given as TGCAGCGTTGAAAGGAGTGCCAGGGCCGGCTACACCTTC. Translated, this is CSVERSARAGYTF.